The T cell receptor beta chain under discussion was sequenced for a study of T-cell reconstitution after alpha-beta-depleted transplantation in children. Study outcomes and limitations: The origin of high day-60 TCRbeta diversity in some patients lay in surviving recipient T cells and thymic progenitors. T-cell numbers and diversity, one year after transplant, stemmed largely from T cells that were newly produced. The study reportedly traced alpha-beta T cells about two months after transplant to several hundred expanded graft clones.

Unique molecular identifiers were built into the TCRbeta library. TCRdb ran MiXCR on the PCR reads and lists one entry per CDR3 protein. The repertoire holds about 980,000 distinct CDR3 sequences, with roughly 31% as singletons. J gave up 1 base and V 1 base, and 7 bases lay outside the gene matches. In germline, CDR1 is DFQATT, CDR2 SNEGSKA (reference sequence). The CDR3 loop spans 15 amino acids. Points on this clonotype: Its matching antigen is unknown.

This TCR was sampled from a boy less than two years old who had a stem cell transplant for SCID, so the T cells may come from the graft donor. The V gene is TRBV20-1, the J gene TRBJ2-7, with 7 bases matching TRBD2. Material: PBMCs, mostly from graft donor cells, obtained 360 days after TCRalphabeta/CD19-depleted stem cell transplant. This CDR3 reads CSARGAGVRSYEQYF. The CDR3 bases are TGCAGTGCTAGAGGGGCGGGGGTGCGGTCCTACGAGCAGTACTTC.